This record covers a single TCR beta chain. TCRdb redid the calling of the 5' RACE reads with MiXCR, one entry per CDR3 protein. The sample lists approximately 52,000 distinct CDR3 sequences, around 15% occurring once. The data stem from a study of T cells of healthy individuals. This CDR3 has 17 amino acids. Germline trimming cut 1 base from V and 1 base from J; bases unmatched to any gene: 8. Germline V CDR1 and CDR2: SGHAT, FQDESV (reference sequence). The origin of this receptor is a human donor in good health. The chain joins TRBV11-1 to TRBJ2-5; 8 bases fit TRBD1. CDR3 sequence reads: CASSLVSGTGSQETQYF. The CDR3 coding sequence is TGTGCCAGCAGCTTAGTTTCCGGGACAGGCTCCCAAGAGACCCAGTACTTC.